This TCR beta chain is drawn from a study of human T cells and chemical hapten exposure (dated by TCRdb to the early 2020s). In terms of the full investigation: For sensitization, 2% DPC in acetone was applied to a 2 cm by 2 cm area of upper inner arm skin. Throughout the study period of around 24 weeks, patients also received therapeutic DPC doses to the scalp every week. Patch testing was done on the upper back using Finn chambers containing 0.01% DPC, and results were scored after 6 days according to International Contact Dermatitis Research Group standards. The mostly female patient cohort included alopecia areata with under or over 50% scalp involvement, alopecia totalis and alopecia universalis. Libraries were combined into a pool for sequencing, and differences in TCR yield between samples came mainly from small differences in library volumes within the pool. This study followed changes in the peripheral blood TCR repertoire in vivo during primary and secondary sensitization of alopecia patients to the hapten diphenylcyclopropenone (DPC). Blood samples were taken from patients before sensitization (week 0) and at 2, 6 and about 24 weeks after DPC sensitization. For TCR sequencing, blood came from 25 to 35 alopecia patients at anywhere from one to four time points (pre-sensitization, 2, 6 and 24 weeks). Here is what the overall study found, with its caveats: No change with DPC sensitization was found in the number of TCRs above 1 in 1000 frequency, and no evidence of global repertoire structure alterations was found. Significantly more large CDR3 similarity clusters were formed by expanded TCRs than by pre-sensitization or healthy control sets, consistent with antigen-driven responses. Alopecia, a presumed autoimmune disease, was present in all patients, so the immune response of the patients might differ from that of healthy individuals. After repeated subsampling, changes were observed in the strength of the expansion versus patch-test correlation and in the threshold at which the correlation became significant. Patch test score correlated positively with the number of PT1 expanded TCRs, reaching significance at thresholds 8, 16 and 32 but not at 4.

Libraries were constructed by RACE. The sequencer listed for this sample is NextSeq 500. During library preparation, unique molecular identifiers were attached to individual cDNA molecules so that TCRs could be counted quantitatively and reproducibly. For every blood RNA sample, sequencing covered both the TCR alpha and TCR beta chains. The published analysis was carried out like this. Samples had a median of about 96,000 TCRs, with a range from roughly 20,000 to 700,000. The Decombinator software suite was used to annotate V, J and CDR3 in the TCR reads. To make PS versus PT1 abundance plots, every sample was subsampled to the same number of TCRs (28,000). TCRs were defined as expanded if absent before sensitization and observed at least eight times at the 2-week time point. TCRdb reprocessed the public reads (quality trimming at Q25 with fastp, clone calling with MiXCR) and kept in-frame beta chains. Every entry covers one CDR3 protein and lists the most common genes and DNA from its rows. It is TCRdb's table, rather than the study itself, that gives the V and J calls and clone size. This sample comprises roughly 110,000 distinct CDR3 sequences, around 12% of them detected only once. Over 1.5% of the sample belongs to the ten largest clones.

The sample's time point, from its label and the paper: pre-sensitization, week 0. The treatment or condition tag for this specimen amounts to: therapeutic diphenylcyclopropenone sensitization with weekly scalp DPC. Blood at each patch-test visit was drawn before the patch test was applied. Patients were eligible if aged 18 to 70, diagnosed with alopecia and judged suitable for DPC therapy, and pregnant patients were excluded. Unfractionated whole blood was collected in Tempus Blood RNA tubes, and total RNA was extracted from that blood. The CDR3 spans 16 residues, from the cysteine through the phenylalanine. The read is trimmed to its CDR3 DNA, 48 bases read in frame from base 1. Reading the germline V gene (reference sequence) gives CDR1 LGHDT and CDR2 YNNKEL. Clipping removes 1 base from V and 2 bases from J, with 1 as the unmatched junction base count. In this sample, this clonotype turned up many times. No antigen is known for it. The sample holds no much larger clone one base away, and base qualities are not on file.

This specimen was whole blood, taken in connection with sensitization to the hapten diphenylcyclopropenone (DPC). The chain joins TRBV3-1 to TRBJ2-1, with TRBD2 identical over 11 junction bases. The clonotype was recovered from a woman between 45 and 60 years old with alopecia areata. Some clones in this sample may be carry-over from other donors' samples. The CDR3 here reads CASSQGLAGTYNEQFF. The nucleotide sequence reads TGTGCCAGCAGCCAAGGACTAGCGGGGACCTACAATGAGCAGTTCTTC.